The TCR beta chain described here comes from a study of cytomegalovirus exposure and HLA in healthy donors. Profiled with immunoSEQ multiplex PCR; TCRdb holds only in-frame clones, not every one. Here the sample spans over 150,000 clones, around 83% being singletons. Germline CDR1 SEHNR, CDR2 FQNEAQ (reference sequence). V was cut by 6 bases and J by 4 bases, with 15 bases left in between. The CDR3 contains 14 residues. This chain joins TRBV7-9 and TRBJ1-2; a possible D gene is TRBD1 (6 bases). The sequence was collected from a woman aged 30 to 39 in good health and CMV-seropositive. The sequenced material came from PBMCs. The CDR3 nucleotides read TGTGCCAGCAGTCCCGAGGGGGTGAGCTATGGCTACACCTTC. This translates into CASSPEGVSYGYTF.